This T cell receptor beta chain was profiled in a study of blood T cell repertoires in COVID-19. Study context: Material from acute and convalescent COVID-19 was sourced from the United States, Italy and Spain. T cells, B-cell-depleted T cells, or PBMCs provided the cDNA or gDNA that served as material.

V was trimmed by 2 bases and J by 0 bases, leaving 14 bases between them. In germline, CDR1 is LGHDT, CDR2 YNNKEL (reference sequence). The CDR3 totals 17 residues. Cohorts were determined from participant-reported clinical history. Recovered status applied to Cohort 3 donors who had two consecutive negative PCRs. It also applied to those with clearance or with symptom resolution. Here immunoSEQ multiplex PCR was the method, and the copy in TCRdb shows in-frame clones only, minus some. The table has a few hundred thousand clones, more than 70% seen once; the top ten hold 1.2%. The rearrangement links TRBV3-1 (or the pseudogene TRBV3-2) to TRBJ2-1; D is perhaps TRBD2 (6 bases). This receptor was identified in a woman aged 18-30 years who had recovered from COVID-19. Sequences were obtained from PBMCs or T cells enriched from blood (not recorded which). The CDR3 region is CASSQPPSVSSYNEQFF. The CDR3 coding sequence is TGTGCCAGCAGCCAACCTCCTAGCGTCAGCTCCTACAATGAGCAGTTCTTC.